The source of this T cell receptor beta chain is a study of cytomegalovirus exposure and HLA in healthy donors. The PCR employed 60 Vbeta primers together with 13 Jbeta primers. Assay used: immunoSEQ multiplex PCR; TCRdb lists only in-frame clones, some missing. This table holds about 140,000 clones, 70% to 75% found once. Study-level results: Productive status was seen about 90% or about 30% of the time for most TCR beta V segments in an earlier analysis. Across all donors, roughly uniform sequencing depth was an assumption of the presence/absence analyses. The study listed 164 cytomegalovirus-associated TCR beta chains.

V gave up 3 bases and J gave up 6 bases, with 20 bases separating them. The CDR3 totals 16 residues. Germline CDR1 KGHSH, CDR2 LQKENI. The donors (healthy individuals) were bone marrow donors. As concerns this clone: Its antigen is currently unknown.

The sequenced sample was PBMCs. The chain couples TRBV18 to TRBJ1-1; D not certain. This receptor was identified in a woman aged 40 to 55 in good health and CMV-seronegative. The CDR3 spells CASSPERLRTVPEAFF. CDR3 nucleotides: TGTGCCAGCTCACCTGAACGATTAAGGACTGTCCCTGAAGCTTTCTTT.